Sequencing of this T cell receptor beta chain was carried out in a study of CD8 T cells in ankylosing spondylitis. Points from the study as a whole: Clones linked to disease were reported to show significant enrichment in matched ankylosing spondylitis synovial fluid. Ankylosing spondylitis blood appeared to be characterized by a TCR beta motif of roughly eight highly homologous variants. Relatively scarce in peripheral blood, disease-linked clones were CD8+.

There are a few counts of this clonotype. The antigen remains undetermined. TCRdb analysed the 5' RACE reads with MiXCR anew, one entry per CDR3 protein. Of roughly 230,000 distinct CDR3 sequences in the sample, 15% to 20% were seen once. CDR3 length: 16 amino acids. Trimming removed 1 base at V and 7 bases at J, with 17 bases between. Germline CDR1 reads SGHNT; CDR2 reads YENEEA. This chain links TRBV11-3 with TRBJ2-1, with D possibly TRBD2 on 5 matching bases. This TCR was recovered from a male donor with ankylosing spondylitis or in good health (not recorded which). Material: blood, either unsorted or a sorted T cell fraction (not recorded which). This CDR3 reads CASSLGIGESRNEQFF. The CDR3 DNA reads as TGTGCCAGCAGCTTAGGGATCGGGGAGAGCAGGAATGAGCAGTTCTTC.